What follows are 3 T cell receptor beta chains derived from one specimen sequenced in a study of blood T cell repertoires in COVID-19. Data came from immunoSEQ multiplex PCR; TCRdb stores just in-frame clones and leaves some out. The table includes approximately 350,000 clones, roughly 90% detected once. Sequencing was performed on PBMCs or T cells enriched from blood (not recorded which). The receptors originated from a woman aged 30 to 39 who had recovered from COVID-19.

This clone was detected once. This chain connects TRBV5-1 to TRBJ1-1; TRBD1 matches at 9 bases. This CDR3 contains 14 residues. V trimming: 4 bases; J trimming: 1 base; junction bases outside the gene matches: 2. Per the germline V gene, CDR1 is SGHRS and CDR2 is YFSETQ. CDR3: CASSKQGANTEAFF. The CDR3 coding sequence is TGCGCCAGCAGCAAACAGGGGGCGAACACTGAAGCTTTCTTT.

This clone was observed a single time. This chain joins TRBV6-5 and TRBJ2-7, with 10 bases lining up with TRBD1. The J segment lost 5 bases and the V segment lost 6 bases, leaving 7 bases of the junction unmatched. CDR3 length equals 14 residues. From germline, CDR1 is MNHEY and CDR2 SVGAGI. The CDR3 loop reads CASRIGTGVNEQYF. In DNA, the CDR3 is TGTGCCAGCAGGATAGGGACAGGGGTCAACGAGCAGTACTTC.

The J gene is TRBJ2-5, the V gene TRBV7-2; D unclear. Trimming stripped 2 bases from V and 0 bases from J, with 7 bases between. CDR1 is SGHTA and CDR2 is FQGNSA in the germline V gene. The CDR3 consists of 14 residues. CDR3 DNA: TGTGCCAGCAGCTTATCACAACACCAAGAGACCCAGTACTTC. Encoded protein: CASSLSQHQETQYF.